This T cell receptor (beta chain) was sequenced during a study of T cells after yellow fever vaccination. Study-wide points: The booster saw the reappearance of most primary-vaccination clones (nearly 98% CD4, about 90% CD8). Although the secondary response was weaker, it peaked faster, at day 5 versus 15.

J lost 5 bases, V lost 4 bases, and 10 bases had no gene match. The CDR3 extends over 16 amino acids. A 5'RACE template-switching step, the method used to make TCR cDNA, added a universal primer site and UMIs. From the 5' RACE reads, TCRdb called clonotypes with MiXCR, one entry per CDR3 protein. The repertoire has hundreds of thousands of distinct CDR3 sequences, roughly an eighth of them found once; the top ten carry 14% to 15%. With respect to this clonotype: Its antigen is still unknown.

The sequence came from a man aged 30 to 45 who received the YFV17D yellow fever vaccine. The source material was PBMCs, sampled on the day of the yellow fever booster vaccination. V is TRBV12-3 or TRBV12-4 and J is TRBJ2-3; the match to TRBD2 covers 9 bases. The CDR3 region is CASSSGLGLAVDTQYF. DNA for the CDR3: TGTGCCAGCAGTTCCGGTTTGGGACTAGCCGTAGATACGCAGTATTTT.